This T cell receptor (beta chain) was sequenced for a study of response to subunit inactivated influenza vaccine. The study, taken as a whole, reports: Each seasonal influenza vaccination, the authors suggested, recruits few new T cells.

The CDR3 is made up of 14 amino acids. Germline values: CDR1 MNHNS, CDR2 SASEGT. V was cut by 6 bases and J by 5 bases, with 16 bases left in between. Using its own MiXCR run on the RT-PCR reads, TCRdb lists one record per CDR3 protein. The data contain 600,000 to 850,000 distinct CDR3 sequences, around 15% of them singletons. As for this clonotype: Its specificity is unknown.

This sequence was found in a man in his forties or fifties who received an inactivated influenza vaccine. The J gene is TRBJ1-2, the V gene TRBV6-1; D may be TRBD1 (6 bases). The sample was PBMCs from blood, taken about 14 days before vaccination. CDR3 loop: CASRSGDGRYGYTF. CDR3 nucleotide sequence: TGTGCCAGCAGATCAGGGGATGGGAGGTATGGCTACACCTTC.